The 21 T cell receptor beta chains in this list originate from one sample, sequenced in a study of T cell responses to AZD1222 COVID-19 vaccine. Method: immunoSEQ multiplex PCR; TCRdb's copy keeps in-frame clones and lacks some. The data contain 90,000 to 120,000 clones, 85% to 90% of them singletons. The sample consisted of peripheral blood, taken on day 0 of AZD1222 vaccination. The receptors were gathered from an adult in good health.

The V and J genes are TRBV5-5 and TRBJ1-1; 7 bases are a match to TRBD1. V lost 4 bases and J lost 6; bases outside the gene matches: 6. CDR1 SGHKS and CDR2 YYEKEE come from the germline V gene (reference sequence). This CDR3 is built from 13 residues. CDR3 DNA sequence: TGTGCCAGCAGCCTACAGGGGACCTCTGAAGCTTTCTTT. Translated: CASSLQGTSEAFF.

This clone occurred a few times. CDR3 nucleotides: TGCAGTGCTAGTCGGACAGGGCTCTACGAGCAGTACTTC. As protein: CSASRTGLYEQYF. This chain links TRBV20-1 with TRBJ2-7; TRBD1 aligns across 8 bases. The trim removed 3 bases at V and 3 bases at J, leaving 4 bases unmatched. Germline CDR1 reads DFQATT; CDR2 reads SNEGSKA (reference sequence). The CDR3 loop spans 13 amino acids.

Worth noting for this clone: At the DNA level, this CDR3 is encoded by other sequences in the same sample as well. The chain joins TRBV19 to TRBJ2-3; no firm D call. CDR3 length: 14 amino acids. Trimming removed 1 base from V and 0 bases from J, with 5 bases in between. Germline CDR1 reads LNHDA; CDR2 reads SQIVND (reference sequence). The CDR3 reads CASSIGLSTDTQYF. In nucleotides, the CDR3 is TGTGCCAGTAGTATAGGTCTCAGCACAGATACGCAGTATTTT.

The gene calls are TRBV5-4 and TRBJ2-3; D not resolved. V lost 2 bases, J lost 0 bases, and 10 bases lay in between. The CDR3 consists of 15 residues. Germline V CDR1 and CDR2: SGHNT, YYREEE (reference sequence). The CDR3 protein is CASSLDTSSTDTQYF. DNA for the CDR3: TGTGCCAGCAGCTTAGATACATCTAGCACAGATACGCAGTATTTT.

The V gene is TRBV28, the J gene TRBJ2-7, with D maybe TRBD1 (5 bases). V gave up 7 bases and J gave up 2 bases, with 15 bases separating them. The CDR3 is 14 residues long. Germline V gene lookup returns CDR1 MDHEN and CDR2 SYDVKM. The chain's CDR3 is CASTLDTPPYEQYF. The CDR3 nucleotides are TGTGCCAGCACCTTGGACACCCCCCCCTACGAGCAGTACTTC.

This clone was recorded once. The V gene is TRBV12-3 or TRBV12-4, the J gene TRBJ2-7; 10 positions agree with TRBD1. The CDR3 loop spans 13 amino acids. The V segment lost 6 bases and the J segment 9 bases; nucleotides outside the gene matches: 8. The CDR3 sequence is CASSRGQGIRQYF. The CDR3 region has the DNA TGTGCCAGCAGCCGGGGACAGGGGATTCGGCAGTACTTC.

CDR3 bases: TGTGCCAGCAGTTTCTCGGACAATGAGCAGTTCTTC. It yields the protein CASSFSDNEQFF. The genes are TRBV12-3 or TRBV12-4 and TRBJ2-1; no clear D gene. CDR3 length: 12 residues. V shed 3 bases and J shed 5 bases, with 5 bases lying between them.

The chain couples TRBV7-9 to TRBJ1-1; D remains ambiguous. Germline CDR1 and CDR2: SEHNR and FQNEAQ (reference sequence). The ends were cut back, 1 base at V and 7 bases at J, with 10 bases in the middle. The CDR3 spans 13 residues. The CDR3 DNA is TGTGCCAGCAGCTTAGTCACAGTCAATGAAGCTTTCTTT. The encoded protein is CASSLVTVNEAFF.

This sequence joins TRBV5-1 and TRBJ1-1; the D gene is possibly TRBD1 (6 bases). V was pared by 2 bases and J by 0 bases, with 14 bases between. The CDR3 sequence is 16 residues long. Germline V gene data show CDR1 as SGHRS and CDR2 as YFSETQ. The CDR3: CASSFNPGAMNTEAFF. DNA of the CDR3: TGCGCCAGCAGCTTTAATCCAGGGGCAATGAACACTGAAGCTTTCTTT.

The CDR3 loop reads CASTRRSPYGGTNTEAFF. The DNA for the CDR3 is TGTGCCAGTACCCGACGCTCCCCATACGGGGGGACGAACACTGAAGCTTTCTTT. V gene TRBV19 combines with J gene TRBJ1-1; perhaps TRBD1 as D (5 bases). Trimming took off 7 bases at V and 1 base at J, with 25 bases between the two ends. Germline V CDR1 and CDR2: LNHDA, SQIVND (reference sequence). The length of the CDR3 is 18 residues.

This chain uses TRBV7-9 with TRBJ2-5; D might be TRBD1 or TRBD2, each matching 5 bases. Germline CDR1 SEHNR, CDR2 FQNEAQ (reference sequence). V dropped 4 bases and J dropped 2 bases, with 17 bases sitting between them. The CDR3 runs 16 residues. The CDR3 nucleotides read TGTGCCAGCAGCTCAAGCGGAAGGGGCCCTCAAGAGACCCAGTACTTC. The encoded protein is CASSSSGRGPQETQYF.

This clone appeared a few times. The genes are TRBV5-6 and TRBJ1-2; 9 nucleotides agree with TRBD1. Germline values: CDR1 SGHDT, CDR2 YYEEEE. V was pared by 2 bases and J by 7 bases, with 3 bases of the junction left unmatched. The CDR3 totals 13 residues. The CDR3 DNA sequence: TGTGCCAGCAGCTTAGGACAGGGGCTTGGCTACACCTTC. Its protein product is CASSLGQGLGYTF.

The V gene is TRBV10-3, the J gene TRBJ2-5, with D uncertain. This CDR3 contains 10 residues. V lost 8 bases to trimming and J lost 2 bases, with 3 bases between them. Germline values: CDR1 ENHRY, CDR2 SYGVKD. In DNA, the CDR3 is TGTGCCATCGGACAAGAGACCCAGTACTTC. Translating gives CAIGQETQYF.

This chain connects TRBV12-5 to TRBJ1-2; a possible D gene is TRBD1 (5 bases). Germline V gene lookup returns CDR1 LGHNT and CDR2 FRNRAP. V lost 5 bases to trimming and J lost 1 base, with 5 bases between them. The CDR3 sequence is 12 residues long. CDR3 bases: TGTGCTAGTGGTCAGGGTAACTATGGCTACACCTTC. This codes for CASGQGNYGYTF. The whole variable domain, filled in from reference TRBV12-5 and TRBJ1-2, reads DARVTQTPRHKVTEMGQEVTMRCQPILGHNTVFWYRQTMMQGLELLAYFRNRAPLDDSGMPKDRFSAEMPDATLATLKIQPSEPRDSAVYFCASGQGNYGYTFGSGTRLTVV.

The count of this clone is one. This chain's CDR3 is CATEGRTKNIQYF. In DNA, the CDR3 is TGTGCCACCGAGGGGCGAACAAAAAACATTCAGTACTTC. V usage is TRBV28 and J usage is TRBJ2-4, with D possibly called TRBD1 or TRBD2 (5 bases each). The germline CDR1 and CDR2 sequences are MDHEN and SYDVKM. The V end was cut by 10 bases, the J end by 4 bases, with 14 bases between. The CDR3 has 13 amino acids.

There are a few counts of this clone. Sequence at one end of the junction differs from germline and may be a read error. The chain links TRBV7-9 to TRBJ1-3; TRBD1 aligns across 10 bases. The CDR3 sequence is 14 residues long. Germline V gives CDR1 SEHNR, CDR2 FQNEAQ (reference sequence). CDR3 sequence (DNA): TGCTTGGGACAGGGGTCCCCCTCTGGAAACACCATATATTTT. This sequence encodes CLGQGSPSGNTIYF.

In DNA, the CDR3 is TGTGCCAGCAGTTTGTGGGGGTTGGCAGCGACTACTAACTATGGCTACACCTTC. This sequence encodes CASSLWGLAATTNYGYTF. This chain links TRBV28 with TRBJ1-2; a weak D match, TRBD1 (5 bases). In germline, CDR1 is MDHEN, CDR2 SYDVKM. The CDR3 runs 18 residues. The V end lost 3 bases, the J end lost 0 bases, and 20 bases lay between the germline ends.

The V and J genes are TRBV28 and TRBJ1-5; D remains ambiguous. Germline-derived CDR1 and CDR2 are MDHEN and SYDVKM. CDR3 length: 14 residues. V was clipped by 5 bases and J by 7 bases, with 15 bases between them. DNA of the CDR3: TGTGCCAGCAGTGGACGACTAGGAGGCCAGCCCCAGCATTTT. Its protein product is CASSGRLGGQPQHF.

The CDR3, as DNA: TGTGCCAGCAGCCCGGAGGGGGGGGTCGGCTACACCTTC. This encodes CASSPEGGVGYTF. This chain joins TRBV3-1 (or the pseudogene TRBV3-2) and TRBJ1-2; weak D call: TRBD1 (6 bases). V dropped 4 bases and J dropped 8 bases, with 14 bases sitting between them. The CDR3 spans 13 residues. Germline V CDR1 and CDR2: LGHDT, YNNKEL (reference sequence).

The V call is TRBV7-3, the J call TRBJ2-7; no definite D call. CDR1 is SGHTA and CDR2 is FQGTGA in the germline V gene. CDR3 length: 15 amino acids. Deletions cut 1 base from V and 2 bases from J, with 12 bases between. The CDR3 region has the DNA TGTGCCAGCAGCTTAATCTCCGGTCCCGCCTACGAGCAGTACTTC. Encoded protein: CASSLISGPAYEQYF.

The chain carries TRBV6-5 and TRBJ1-1, with D tentatively TRBD1 (6 bases). The germline V and J ends were trimmed by 5 bases and 0 bases, with 13 bases remaining between them. The CDR3 has 15 amino acids. Germline V gene lookup returns CDR1 MNHEY and CDR2 SVGAGI. The CDR3 loop is CASSPAGQLNTEAFF. CDR3 nucleotide sequence: TGTGCCAGCAGTCCCGCCGGACAGTTGAACACTGAAGCTTTCTTT.